This TCR beta chain originates from a study of T cell responses to AZD1222 COVID-19 vaccine. Across the study: Pooled together were second doses at about 4 or about 12 weeks.

In this sample, this clone turned up once. Its antigen is unidentified. Germline V gives CDR1 GTSNPN, CDR2 SVGIG (reference sequence). The junction had 1 base not matched to a gene; V was cut back by 5 bases and J by 6 bases. The length of the CDR3 is 12 residues. Points from the study as a whole: Seropositivity was recorded at baseline in only a handful of AZD1222 recipients. Two doses of AZD1222 preceded a rise in Spike-specific TCR breadth and depth. Unmutated variant regions are reportedly targeted by nearly half of spike-specific TCRs.

TCRdb's copy holds only in-frame clones and misses some; the assay was immunoSEQ multiplex PCR. The table has 130,000 to 150,000 clones, 88% seen once. The chain uses TRBV30 and TRBJ1-5; TRBD1 aligns across 10 bases. Sequencing used peripheral blood, obtained on day 0 of AZD1222 vaccination. This sequence originates from an adult in good health. CDR3: CAWGQGGQPQHF. CDR3 in DNA: TGTGCCTGGGGACAGGGGGGTCAGCCCCAGCATTTT.